This entry concerns a single T cell receptor beta chain. Its target is unknown. The sample comes from a study of graft-versus-host responses after intestinal transplantation. Findings of the study overall: Detected in recipient marrow were GvH clones, some of which were first observed in ileum or blood.

The germline V gene has CDR1 LNHDA and CDR2 SQIVND (reference sequence). The ends were cut back, 3 bases at V and 1 base at J, with 21 bases in the middle. The CDR3 consists of 18 residues. The data were produced by immunoSEQ multiplex PCR, yet TCRdb's version contains in-frame clones alone and is incomplete. The profile shows 40,000 or so clones, 85% to 90% of them singletons. The receptor comes from a human patient who received an intestinal transplant, so some T cells may come from the graft donor. The source was PBMCs, collected 267 days after transplant. The chain employs TRBV19 and TRBJ2-5, with D perhaps TRBD1 or TRBD2 (7 bases each). This chain's CDR3 is CASSIFPQGGGGQETQYF. The CDR3 DNA reads TGTGCCAGTAGTATTTTCCCTCAGGGAGGGGGCGGCCAAGAGACCCAGTACTTC. Variable domain in full (rest from reference TRBV19 and TRBJ2-5): DGGITQSPKYLFRKEGQNVTLSCEQNLNHDAMYWYRQDPGQGLRLIYYSQIVNDFQKGDIAEGYSVSREKKESFPLTVTSAQKNPTAFYLCASSIFPQGGGGQETQYFGPGTRLLVL.